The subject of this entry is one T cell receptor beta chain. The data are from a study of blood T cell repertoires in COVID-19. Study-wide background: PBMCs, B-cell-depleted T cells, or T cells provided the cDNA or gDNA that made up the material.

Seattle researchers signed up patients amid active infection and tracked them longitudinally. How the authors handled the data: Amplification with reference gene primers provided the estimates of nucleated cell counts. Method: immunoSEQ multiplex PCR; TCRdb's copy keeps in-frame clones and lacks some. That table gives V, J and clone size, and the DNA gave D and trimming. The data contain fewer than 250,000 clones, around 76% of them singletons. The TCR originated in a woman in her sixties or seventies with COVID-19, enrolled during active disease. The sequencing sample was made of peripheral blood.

Written as DNA, the CDR3 is TGTGCCAGCAGCGTATTTGAGGGGGTGGGCTACACCTTC. It translates to CASSVFEGVGYTF. The V and J genes are TRBV9 and TRBJ1-2; D might be TRBD1 (6 bases). CDR1 is SGDLS, CDR2 YYNGEE, per germline. V was shortened by 1 base and J by 8 bases, with 12 bases between the two germline ends. The CDR3 covers 13 residues.